The clone carrying this TCR beta chain has a handful of counts. The antigen remains undetermined. The protocol was immunoSEQ multiplex PCR, while the TCRdb copy is restricted to in-frame clones and leaves out a portion. Here the sample spans 100,000 to 120,000 clones, around 90% being singletons. Second doses that came at about 4 or about 12 weeks were put together. This entry is derived from a study of T cell responses to AZD1222 COVID-19 vaccine. The study, taken as a whole, reports: The repertoires were collected only after the peak T cell response.

J lost 6 bases, V lost 7 bases, and 3 bases had no gene match. There are 12 residues in the CDR3. The V gene's germline CDR1 is MNHEY and CDR2 SVGAGI. The chain recombines TRBV6-5 with TRBJ2-1; 7 bases map to TRBD1. The receptor comes from an adult who received the AZD1222 COVID-19 vaccine. Sequenced here: peripheral blood, sampled 28 days after the second AZD1222 dose. The CDR3 loop reads CASNRQGNEQFF. The DNA for the CDR3 is TGTGCCAGCAATCGACAGGGCAATGAGCAGTTCTTC.